The clone carrying this TCR beta chain was seen many times. Its specificity is not known. This sample was taken from a study of identical twins. Study-level findings and limits: Fewer insertions marked abundant cord blood beta clonotypes; young adult naive trended weakly, memory not at all. For zero-insertion analyses, partial confounding could come from invariant MAIT and iNKT cells.

The CDR3 extends over 16 amino acids. Trimming took 0 bases from V and 1 from J, leaving 8 bases between them. Germline V lookup: CDR1 KGHDR, CDR2 SFDVKD. TCRdb called the 5' RACE reads again in MiXCR, with one record for every CDR3 protein. The sample holds hundreds of thousands of distinct CDR3 sequences; more than 9% are singletons and the top ten take 7.2%. These data were likewise used in another study, on yellow fever vaccine responses in identical twins.

The rearrangement uses TRBV24-1 and TRBJ2-2; tentatively, D is TRBD1 (5 bases). The sequencing input was CD8+ T cells sorted from blood. The receptor was derived from a woman between 18 and 29 years old in good health. CDR3: CATSDLPDKNTGELFF. The CDR3 bases are TGTGCCACCAGTGATTTGCCGGACAAGAACACCGGGGAGCTGTTTTTT.